Below, 27 T cell receptor beta chains from the same sample are listed, as sequenced in a study of PD-1 blockade in classical Hodgkin lymphoma. Method: immunoSEQ multiplex PCR; TCRdb's copy keeps in-frame clones and lacks some. The data contain 8,000 to 9,000 clones, 84% of them seen just once; the ten biggest clones take up 9% to 13%. There was relapse after autologous stem cell transplantation in every patient, and there was variation in brentuximab vedotin exposure. Using magnetic negative selection, the CD4+ T cells were separated out of thawed PBMCs. The input for sequencing was CD4+ T cells from blood, taken at baseline. The source is a human donor with classical Hodgkin lymphoma.

The J gene is TRBJ1-4, the V gene TRBV2, with 7 bases lining up with TRBD1. Germline CDR1 reads SNHLY; CDR2 reads FYNNEI. The CDR3 runs 15 residues. V lost 6 bases and J lost 5; bases outside the gene matches: 9. CDR3 nucleotide sequence: TGTGCCAGCAGGGTTAGGACAGGCTCGAATGAAAAACTGTTTTTT. This gives the protein CASRVRTGSNEKLFF.

As for this clone: At one boundary the junction diverges from the germline segment, which might be a read error. This chain connects TRBV6-5 to TRBJ1-1, with TRBD1 matching over 9 bases. CDR3 length: 15 residues. Germline assignment: CDR1 MNHEY and CDR2 SVGAGI. The DNA of the CDR3 is TGTGCCAGCAGATACTCCGGGACAGGGATAGCTGAAGCTTTCTTT. Translation: CASRYSGTGIAEAFF.

The genes are TRBV10-1 and TRBJ2-5; TRBD2 agrees at 10 bases. CDR3 length: 13 residues. Germline V gene data show CDR1 as WNHNN and CDR2 as SYGVQD (reference sequence). V was pared by 5 bases and J by 4 bases, with 1 base of the junction left unmatched. Here the CDR3 reads CASSSSGRETQYF. The CDR3 DNA sequence: TGCGCCAGCAGTTCTAGCGGGAGAGAGACCCAGTACTTC.

This chain connects TRBV6-1 to TRBJ2-6; TRBD2 aligns across 13 bases. The J segment lost 1 base and the V segment lost 4 bases, leaving 1 base of the junction unmatched. The CDR3 is 17 amino acids. Germline assignment: CDR1 MNHNS and CDR2 SASEGT. The CDR3 reads CASSGGLAGSGANVLTF. CDR3 nucleotides: TGTGCCAGCAGTGGGGGACTAGCGGGATCTGGGGCCAACGTCCTGACTTTC.

The sample holds a few counts of this clone. The rearrangement links TRBV19 to TRBJ1-5; D unclear. V gave up 3 bases and J gave up 3 bases, with 12 bases separating them. Germline assignment: CDR1 LNHDA and CDR2 SQIVND (reference sequence). The CDR3 runs 15 residues. In DNA, the CDR3 is TGTGCCAGTAGTATTCCGGGCCCTTACAATCAGCCCCAGCATTTT. This gives the protein CASSIPGPYNQPQHF.

The chain is built from TRBV18 and TRBJ1-1; possibly TRBD1 for D (5 bases). Trimming stripped 3 bases from V and 3 bases from J, with 14 bases between. The V gene's germline CDR1 is KGHSH and CDR2 LQKENI. This CDR3 spans 15 amino acids. This CDR3 is CASSPDEGFDTEAFF. The CDR3 DNA reads as TGTGCCAGCTCACCTGACGAGGGGTTTGACACTGAAGCTTTCTTT. Full variable domain (outside the CDR3, taken from reference TRBV18 and TRBJ1-1): NAGVMQNPRHLVRRRGQEARLRCSPMKGHSHVYWYRQLPEEGLKFMVYLQKENIIDESGMPKERFSAEFPKEGPSILRIQQVVRGDSAAYFCASSPDEGFDTEAFFGQGTRLTVV.

This rearrangement joins TRBV5-1 to TRBJ2-5; 9 positions agree with TRBD2. The end of the DNA fits TRBJ2-7 better, so the J call may be wrong. Germline CDR1 reads SGHRS; CDR2 reads YFSETQ. The CDR3 runs to 14 residues. The CDR3 protein is CASSLREGSYEQYF. DNA of the CDR3: TGCGCCAGCAGTCTGCGGGAGGGTTCCTACGAGCAGTACTTC.

The V call is TRBV29-1, the J call TRBJ1-4; D may be TRBD1 (5 bases). This CDR3 region has 14 residues. CDR1 SQVTM and CDR2 ANQGSEA come from the germline V gene. With 7 bases removed from V and 1 base from J, the gap between germline ends came to 13 bases. CDR3 loop: CSALGGGTNEKLFF. CDR3 DNA sequence: TGCAGCGCTTTGGGTGGGGGAACTAATGAAAAACTGTTTTTT.

The chain combines TRBV23-1 with TRBJ2-2; no clear D gene. TRBV23-1 qualifies as an ORF whose function is uncertain. Trimming shortened V by 7 bases and J by 2 bases, and 20 bases separated the two germline ends. The CDR3 consists of 17 residues. CDR3 residues: CASTQSGIQANTGELFF. CDR3 in DNA: TGCGCCAGCACCCAATCAGGAATCCAGGCTAACACCGGGGAGCTGTTTTTT.

The table lists this clone with a count of one. The gene calls are TRBV11-2 and TRBJ2-7; 7 nucleotides agree with TRBD1. The ends lost 0 bases at V and 9 bases at J; junction bases unmatched: 5. The CDR3 length is 13 residues. Looked up from germline, CDR1 is SGHAT and CDR2 is FQNNGV. The CDR3 nucleotides are TGTGCCAGCAGCTTAGAACAGGGGCTCTGGCAGTACTTC. Translation gives CASSLEQGLWQYF.

About this clone: At one end, the junction sequence differs from germline, possibly due to a read error. The V call is TRBV20-1, the J call TRBJ1-1; TRBD1 is a possible D gene (5 bases). Germline assignment: CDR1 DFQATT and CDR2 SNEGSKA (reference sequence). This CDR3 has 11 residues. The CDR3 sequence: CSARVAQSRTF. In DNA, the CDR3 is TGCAGTGCTAGAGTGGCCCAATCAAGGACATTT.

This clone occurred once. This chain connects TRBV19 to TRBJ2-4; D assignment may be TRBD1 or TRBD2 (6 bases each). The germline CDR1 and CDR2 sequences are LNHDA and SQIVND (reference sequence). The CDR3 has 15 residues. Between the trimmed V and J ends, which lost 5 bases and 1 base, there was a span of 12 bases. The CDR3 loop is CASSPQGRAKNIQYF. As DNA, the CDR3 is TGTGCCAGTAGTCCTCAGGGGAGGGCCAAAAACATTCAGTACTTC.

The rearrangement joins TRBV6-1 to TRBJ1-3; D is unresolved. The V and J ends lost 2 bases and 9 bases respectively, with 11 bases between them. The CDR3 length is 13 residues. Germline CDR1 is MNHNS and CDR2 is SASEGT. The CDR3 loop reads CASSESGQITIYF. CDR3 nucleotide sequence: TGTGCCAGCAGTGAATCTGGGCAGATCACCATATATTTT.

The rearrangement joins TRBV7-9 to TRBJ1-5; D call uncertain. The ends were cut back, 5 bases at V and 6 bases at J, with 8 bases in the middle. Germline V gives CDR1 SEHNR, CDR2 FQNEAQ (reference sequence). CDR3 size: 12 residues. CDR3 residues: CASSPVGQPQHF. CDR3 nucleotides: TGTGCCAGCAGCCCGGTCGGTCAGCCCCAGCATTTT.

This clone was detected only a few times. The chain has TRBV10-3 and TRBJ1-1; D call uncertain. This CDR3 is built from 14 residues. V was trimmed by 4 bases and J by 0 bases, leaving 9 bases between them. In germline, CDR1 is ENHRY, CDR2 SYGVKD. The DNA of the CDR3 is TGTGCCATCAGTGGAAAAACAGTGAACACTGAAGCTTTCTTT. Residues: CAISGKTVNTEAFF.

The chain is built from TRBV30 and TRBJ2-1; D is undetermined. Germline V lookup: CDR1 GTSNPN, CDR2 SVGIG (reference sequence). The germline V and J ends were trimmed by 0 bases and 5 bases, with 14 bases remaining between them. The CDR3 consists of 15 residues. The CDR3 spells CAWSVNLANNNEQFF. In DNA form, the CDR3 reads TGTGCCTGGAGTGTCAACCTGGCGAACAACAATGAGCAGTTCTTC.

The chain is built from TRBV19 and TRBJ2-3; D remains unclear. Germline V gene sequence: CDR1 LNHDA, CDR2 SQIVND (reference sequence). The CDR3 runs to 14 residues. Trimming removed 6 bases from V and 2 bases from J, with 12 bases in between. The CDR3: CASSRRVVTDTQYF. The CDR3 nucleotides read TGTGCCAGTAGCCGCCGGGTGGTCACAGATACGCAGTATTTT.

The genes are TRBV7-2 and TRBJ1-5; TRBD1 is a possible D gene (5 bases). The CDR3 covers 13 residues. The V gene lost 4 bases and the J gene lost 5 bases, with 9 bases spanning the gap. Looked up from germline, CDR1 is SGHTA and CDR2 is FQGNSA. CDR3 sequence reads: CASSSGRDQPQHF. Written as DNA, the CDR3 is TGTGCCAGCAGCTCGGGACGGGATCAGCCCCAGCATTTT. The variable domain in full, with the rest retrieved from reference TRBV7-2 and TRBJ1-5, is GAGVSQSPSNKVTEKGKDVELRCDPISGHTALYWYRQSLGQGLEFLIYFQGNSAPDKSGLPSDRFSAERTGGSVSTLTIQRTQQEDSAVYLCASSSGRDQPQHFGDGTRLSIL.

This clone turned up a few times. The chain uses TRBV5-1 and TRBJ2-2, with TRBD1 identical over 7 bases. The CDR3 extends over 15 amino acids. The germline V gene has CDR1 SGHRS and CDR2 YFSETQ. The V segment lost 2 bases and the J segment 0 bases; nucleotides outside the gene matches: 1. The DNA of the CDR3 is TGCGCCAGCAGCTTAGACAGGGCGAACACCGGGGAGCTGTTTTTT. It codes for CASSLDRANTGELFF.

This chain uses TRBV7-9 with TRBJ2-2; 7 nucleotides agree with TRBD1. This CDR3 comprises 12 residues. CDR1 is SEHNR and CDR2 is FQNEAQ in the germline V gene (reference sequence). Unmatched junction bases numbered 3, after V lost 6 bases and J lost 8 bases. CDR3 bases: TGTGCCAGCAGGACAGGGTTAGGGGAGCTGTTTTTT. It is translated as CASRTGLGELFF.

The CDR3 loop reads CASSLGLAGERAYNEQFF. In DNA, the CDR3 is TGTGCCAGCAGCTTGGGACTAGCGGGAGAGCGGGCCTACAATGAGCAGTTCTTC. The rearrangement uses TRBV7-8 and TRBJ2-1; TRBD2 matches 14 bases. With V trimmed by 3 bases and J by 2 bases, 6 bases remained unmatched. The CDR3 length is 18 residues. From germline, CDR1 is SGHVS and CDR2 FQNEAQ.

V and J are TRBV12-2 and TRBJ2-7; no check of the table's D call, TRBD1, against the DNA was made. TRBV12-2 is noted as a pseudogene. The CDR3 spans 10 residues. CDR3 DNA: TGCAACATGTTCGTCTACGAGCAGTACTTC. As protein: CNMFVYEQYF.

The chain couples TRBV7-9 to TRBJ2-5; 11 bases map to TRBD2. V lost 2 bases and J lost 5; bases outside the gene matches: 4. CDR1 SEHNR and CDR2 FQNEAQ come from the germline V gene (reference sequence). There are 15 residues in the CDR3. The CDR3 spells CASSLSRLAGETQYF. CDR3 bases: TGTGCCAGCAGCTTATCCCGACTAGCGGGGGAGACCCAGTACTTC.

This chain links TRBV18 with TRBJ2-7; TRBD2 matches 10 bases. V gave up 2 bases and J gave up 6 bases; unmatched junction bases: 7. The CDR3 length is 15 residues. CDR1 KGHSH and CDR2 LQKENI come from the germline V gene. The DNA for the CDR3 is TGTGCCAGCTCACCAGACTCTAGCGGGAGCAGCGAGCAGTACTTC. Protein sequence: CASSPDSSGSSEQYF.

This clone was seen just once. The gene calls are TRBV10-3 and TRBJ2-7; TRBD2 aligns across 14 bases. Per the germline V gene, CDR1 is ENHRY and CDR2 is SYGVKD. Trimming removed 6 bases from V and 0 bases from J; junction bases left unmatched: 4. The CDR3 runs 16 residues. The CDR3 is CAISGGLAGGSYEQYF. As DNA, the CDR3 is TGTGCCATCAGCGGCGGACTAGCGGGAGGCTCCTACGAGCAGTACTTC.

The chain links TRBV2 to TRBJ1-2, with D maybe TRBD1 (6 bases). Germline CDR1 SNHLY, CDR2 FYNNEI. Trimming removed 1 base at V and 0 bases at J, with 9 bases between. This CDR3 is built from 15 residues. CDR3 nucleotide sequence: TGTGCCAGCAGTGAAGGGACAGCAACTAACTATGGCTACACCTTC. Translation gives CASSEGTATNYGYTF.

V and J are TRBV5-1 and TRBJ2-6; D is unclear. Trimming cost V 0 bases and J 2 bases, with 6 bases left between them. CDR1 is SGHRS, CDR2 YFSETQ, per germline. The CDR3 has 15 residues. The CDR3 is CASSLVGTGANVLTF. CDR3 DNA: TGCGCCAGCAGCTTGGTCGGAACTGGGGCCAACGTCCTGACTTTC.